This T cell receptor (beta chain) was profiled in a study of response to subunit inactivated influenza vaccine. General study results and limits: Every seasonal influenza vaccination brings in few new T cells, the authors suggested.

The sample holds many counts of this clonotype. Its antigen is not known. TCRdb fed the RT-PCR reads into MiXCR, producing one record per CDR3 protein. Among approximately 730,000 distinct CDR3 sequences, 11% to 15% were seen once, and the ten largest hold roughly 6.4%. This CDR3 comprises 17 residues. Per the germline V gene, CDR1 is DFQATT and CDR2 is SNEGSKA (reference sequence). V lost 0 bases, J lost 0 bases, and 15 bases lay in between. The chain couples TRBV20-1 to TRBJ2-1, with D possibly TRBD2 on 6 matching bases. This receptor was identified in a man aged 50 to 60 who received an inactivated influenza vaccine. Sequenced here: PBMCs from blood, sampled 14 to 15 days before vaccination. CDR3 protein: CSARDQMEGSSYNEQFF. The CDR3, as DNA: TGCAGTGCTAGAGATCAGATGGAGGGCAGCTCCTACAATGAGCAGTTCTTC.